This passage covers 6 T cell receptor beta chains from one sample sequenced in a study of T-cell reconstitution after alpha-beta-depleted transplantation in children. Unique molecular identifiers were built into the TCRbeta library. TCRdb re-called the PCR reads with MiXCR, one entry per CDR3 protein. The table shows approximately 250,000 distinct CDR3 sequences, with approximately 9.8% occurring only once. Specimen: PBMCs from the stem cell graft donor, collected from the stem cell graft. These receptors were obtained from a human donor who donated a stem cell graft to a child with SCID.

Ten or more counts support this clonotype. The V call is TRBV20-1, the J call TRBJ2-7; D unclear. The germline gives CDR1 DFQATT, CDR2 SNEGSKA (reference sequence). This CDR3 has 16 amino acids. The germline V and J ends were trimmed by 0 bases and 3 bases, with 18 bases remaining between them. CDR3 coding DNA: TGCAGTGCTAGAGATGGGCTAGTGGGTCGTCTCTACGAGCAGTACTTC. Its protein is CSARDGLVGRLYEQYF.

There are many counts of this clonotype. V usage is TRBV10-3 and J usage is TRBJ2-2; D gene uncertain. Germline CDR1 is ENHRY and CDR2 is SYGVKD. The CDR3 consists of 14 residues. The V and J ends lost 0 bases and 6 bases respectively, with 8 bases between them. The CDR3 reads CAISESKGAGELFF. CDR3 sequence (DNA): TGTGCCATCAGTGAGTCGAAGGGTGCCGGGGAGCTGTTTTTT.

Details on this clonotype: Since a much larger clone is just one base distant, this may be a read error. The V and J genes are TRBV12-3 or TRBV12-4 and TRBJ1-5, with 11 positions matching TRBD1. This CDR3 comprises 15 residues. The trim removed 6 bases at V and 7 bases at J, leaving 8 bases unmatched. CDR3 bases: TGTGCCAGCAGCCGGACAGGGGGCTCGGCGCAGCCCCAGCATTTT. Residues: CASSRTGGSAQPQHF.

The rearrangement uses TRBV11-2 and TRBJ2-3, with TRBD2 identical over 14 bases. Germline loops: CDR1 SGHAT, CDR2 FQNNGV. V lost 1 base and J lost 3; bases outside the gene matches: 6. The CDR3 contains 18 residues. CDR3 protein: CASSLGLAGGPGTDTQYF. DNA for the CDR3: TGTGCCAGCAGCTTAGGACTAGCGGGGGGGCCGGGTACAGATACGCAGTATTTT.

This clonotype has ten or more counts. The CDR3 nucleotides are TGTGCCAGCTCACCCCGATCAGGGCAGGCCGAGGACACTGAAGCTTTCTTT. It codes for CASSPRSGQAEDTEAFF. The V call is TRBV18, the J call TRBJ1-1; TRBD1 might be the D (5 bases). This CDR3 has 17 residues. With 3 bases removed from V and 3 bases from J, the gap between germline ends came to 20 bases. CDR1 KGHSH and CDR2 LQKENI come from the germline V gene.

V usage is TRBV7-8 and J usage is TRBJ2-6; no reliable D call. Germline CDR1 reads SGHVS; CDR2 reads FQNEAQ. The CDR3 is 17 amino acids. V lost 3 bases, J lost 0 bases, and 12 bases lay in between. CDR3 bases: TGTGCCAGCAGCTTTTTCGGACCGAGCTCTGGGGCCAACGTCCTGACTTTC. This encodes CASSFFGPSSGANVLTF.